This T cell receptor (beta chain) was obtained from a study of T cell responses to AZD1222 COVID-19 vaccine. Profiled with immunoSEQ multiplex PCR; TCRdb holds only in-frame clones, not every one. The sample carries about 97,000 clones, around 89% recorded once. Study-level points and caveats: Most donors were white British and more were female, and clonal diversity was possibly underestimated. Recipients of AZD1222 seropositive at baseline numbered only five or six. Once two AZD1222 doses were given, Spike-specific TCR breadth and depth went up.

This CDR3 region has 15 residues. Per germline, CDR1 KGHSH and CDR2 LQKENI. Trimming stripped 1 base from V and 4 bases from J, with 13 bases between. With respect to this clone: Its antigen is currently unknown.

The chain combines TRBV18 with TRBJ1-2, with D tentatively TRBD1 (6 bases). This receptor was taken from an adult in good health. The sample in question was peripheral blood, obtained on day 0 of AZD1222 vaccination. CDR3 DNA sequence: TGTGCCAGCTCACCACGGACAGAAAACTTCTATGGCTACACCTTC. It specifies CASSPRTENFYGYTF.